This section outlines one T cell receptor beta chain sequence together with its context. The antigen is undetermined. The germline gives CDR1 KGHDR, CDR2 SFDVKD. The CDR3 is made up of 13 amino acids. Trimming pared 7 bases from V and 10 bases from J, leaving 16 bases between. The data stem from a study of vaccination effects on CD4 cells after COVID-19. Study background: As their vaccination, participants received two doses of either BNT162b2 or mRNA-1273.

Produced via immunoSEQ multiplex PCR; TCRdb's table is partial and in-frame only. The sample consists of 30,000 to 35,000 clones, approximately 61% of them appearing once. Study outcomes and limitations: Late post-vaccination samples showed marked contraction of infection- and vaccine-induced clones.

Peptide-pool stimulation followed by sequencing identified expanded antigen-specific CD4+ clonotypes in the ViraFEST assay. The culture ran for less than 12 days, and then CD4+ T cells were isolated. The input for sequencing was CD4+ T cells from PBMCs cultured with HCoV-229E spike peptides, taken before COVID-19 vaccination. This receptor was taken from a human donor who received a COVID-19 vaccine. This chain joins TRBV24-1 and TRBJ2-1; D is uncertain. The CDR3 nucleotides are TGTGCCACCAGCAACCAGTGGGTGGGGGAGCAGTTCTTC. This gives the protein CATSNQWVGEQFF.